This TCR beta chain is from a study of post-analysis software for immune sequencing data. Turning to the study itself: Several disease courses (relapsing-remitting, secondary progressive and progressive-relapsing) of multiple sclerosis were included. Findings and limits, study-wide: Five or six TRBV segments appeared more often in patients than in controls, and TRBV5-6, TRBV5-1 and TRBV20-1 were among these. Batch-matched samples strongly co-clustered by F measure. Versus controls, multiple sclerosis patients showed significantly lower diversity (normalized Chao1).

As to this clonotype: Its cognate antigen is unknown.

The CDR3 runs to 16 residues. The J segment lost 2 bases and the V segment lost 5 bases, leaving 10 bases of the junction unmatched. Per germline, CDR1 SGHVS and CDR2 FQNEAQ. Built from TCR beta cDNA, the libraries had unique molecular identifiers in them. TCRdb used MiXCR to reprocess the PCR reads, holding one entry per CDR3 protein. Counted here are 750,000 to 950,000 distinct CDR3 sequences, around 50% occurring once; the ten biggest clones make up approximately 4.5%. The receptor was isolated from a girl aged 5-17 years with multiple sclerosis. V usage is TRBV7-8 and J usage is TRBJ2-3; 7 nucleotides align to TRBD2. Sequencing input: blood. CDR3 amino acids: CASSPRERGNTDTQYF. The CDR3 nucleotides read TGTGCCAGCAGCCCCCGCGAGCGGGGAAACACAGATACGCAGTATTTT.